Shown below are 2 T cell receptor beta chains from a single sample sequenced in a study of PD-1 blockade in classical Hodgkin lymphoma (TCRdb year 2020). The sample's time point, from its label and the paper: cycle 2 day 1 (C2D1) of nivolumab. Every trial patient had relapsed after autologous stem cell transplantation, and cohorts A, B and C differed in prior brentuximab vedotin exposure. The method behind the library was the immunoSEQ multiplex PCR assay. In its TCRdb copy, this immuneACCESS table keeps in-frame sequences only and misses some clones. Where compared with another copy, unresolved V genes explain less than half of these, and the others have no known cause. The sample records 80,000 to 100,000 clones, approximately 80% of which are singletons. Of the sample, approximately 15% falls within the top ten clones. Sample: peripheral blood mononuclear cells (PBMCs), taken before the second cycle of nivolumab. Source of these receptors: a human donor with classical Hodgkin lymphoma.

The V and J genes are TRBV10-3 and TRBJ2-1; 10 nucleotides agree with TRBD1. Germline CDR1 ENHRY, CDR2 SYGVKD. The CDR3 has 15 residues. The V segment lost 4 bases and the J segment 12 bases; nucleotides outside the gene matches: 12. The CDR3 DNA sequence: TGTGCCATCAGTGCCTCCGGGACAGGGGCTGGTGGGCAGTTCTTC. It encodes CAISASGTGAGGQFF.

The chain employs TRBV7-8 and TRBJ2-7, with 8 nucleotides matching TRBD2. The CDR3 is made up of 15 amino acids. In germline, CDR1 is SGHVS, CDR2 FQNEAQ. The trim removed 7 bases at V and 5 bases at J, leaving 13 bases unmatched. CDR3 coding DNA: TGTGCCAGCAAGGCTTCCGGGACTAGTCGCAACGAGCAGTACTTC. Translation: CASKASGTSRNEQYF.